This is a list of T cell receptor beta chains from one sample in a study of human T cells and chemical hapten exposure. TCRdb itself ran the RACE reads through MiXCR, one entry per CDR3 protein. This table has approximately 57,000 distinct CDR3 sequences, approximately 10% appearing once. Sequencing was performed on whole blood, taken in connection with sensitization to the hapten diphenylcyclopropenone (DPC). Receptors originate from a man in his forties with alopecia areata. Some clones in this sample may be carry-over from other donors' samples. CDR3s leave out the opening cysteine and the closing phenylalanine or tryptophan. Fields, in order: CDR3 protein, clone size, J gene, V gene, D gene. D genes are given only for firm matches. The listing skips clone size in some rows; elsewhere it reads once, few, many or a size class.

ASSLILTSGQLAYEQY . TRBJ2-7 TRBV28 .
ASSPLPLARAHEQY . TRBJ2-7 TRBV7-2 .
ASSYIGTGAEKLF . TRBJ1-4 TRBV6-2/TRBV6-3 TRBD1
ASTTALSAGPYNEQF few TRBJ2-1 TRBV28 .
SADILPSDDEQY many TRBJ2-7 TRBV20-1 .
ASSPHRLAGGNEQY . TRBJ2-7 TRBV12-3/TRBV12-4 TRBD2
ASSDWYEQY few TRBJ2-7 TRBV12-3/TRBV12-4 .
ASSLSTSGANEQF . TRBJ2-1 TRBV11-2 TRBD2
ASSPYTADTQY . TRBJ2-3 TRBV7-9 .
ASSLSPNIERGRENEKLF many TRBJ1-4 TRBV5-5 .
SASDGGGGSGYT few TRBJ1-2 TRBV20-1 .
ASRDEIGQKAF . TRBJ1-1 TRBV5-1 .
ASSSTGTSGSSYNEQF few TRBJ2-1 TRBV7-9 TRBD2
SAKQPVNTEAF . TRBJ1-1 TRBV20-1 .
ASSFRRDSNQPQH few TRBJ1-5 TRBV27 .
ASSHRTGELF many TRBJ2-2 TRBV7-6 .
ASSFGTSGSRGYNEQF . TRBJ2-1 TRBV11-2 TRBD2
ASSSRGALQGNKF many TRBJ2-1 TRBV7-9 TRBD1
ACHGTPYEQY few TRBJ2-7 TRBV30 .
ASSLVGGGEAF few TRBJ1-1 TRBV7-2 .
ASSYPSSGGGPKDTQY many TRBJ2-3 TRBV6-6 TRBD2
ASSLTGFGQF many TRBJ2-1 TRBV11-2 TRBD1
ASLLAGEVEQF few TRBJ2-1 TRBV7-9 TRBD2
ASIIIGPGANVLT many TRBJ2-6 TRBV5-6 .
ASSRGSYNEQF . TRBJ2-1 TRBV11-2 .
ASSFAGWNNSPLH . TRBJ1-6 TRBV12-3/TRBV12-4 .
SVGTGWYEQY . TRBJ2-7 TRBV29-1 TRBD1
ASSTSLSSYNEQF . TRBJ2-1 TRBV2 .